This T cell receptor beta chain was observed in a study of PD-1 blockade in classical Hodgkin lymphoma. Study observations and caveats: Reported findings placed baseline TCR diversity lower in newly diagnosed patients (compared with healthy donors). Sources of repertoire differences remain undefined, possibly disease activity or prior therapy. Unlike CD8+ TCR diversity, which did not rise significantly by C4D1, CD4+ TCR diversity did.

Following autologous stem cell transplantation, relapse occurred in every patient, and exposure to brentuximab vedotin varied. Complete response, partial response or progressive disease constituted the best response categories observed. On this clone itself: What it binds is not known.

Germline values: CDR1 SGHRS, CDR2 YFSETQ. Trimming took off 2 bases at V and 4 bases at J, with 7 bases between the two ends. This CDR3 has 13 residues. The method was immunoSEQ multiplex PCR; TCRdb's version includes in-frame clones alone and lacks a portion of them. Of roughly 60,000 clones listed, 70% to 90% are singletons. The sequencing used peripheral blood mononuclear cells (PBMCs), collected before the second cycle of nivolumab. The chain has TRBV5-1 and TRBJ1-3; D is ambiguous. This receptor was identified in a human donor with classical Hodgkin lymphoma. DNA of the CDR3: TGCGCCAGCAGCTTTGGGATGGGAAACACCATATATTTT. Its translation: CASSFGMGNTIYF.